The next 28 T cell receptor beta chains were all read from a single sample in a study of CXCR3-negative and CXCR3-positive naive CD8 T cells. TRB cDNA was prepared as libraries by UMI-labeled 5' RACE. Reprocessing the 5' RACE reads, TCRdb reports a single entry for every CDR3 protein and omits DNA. This sample's clone table lists more than 50,000 distinct CDR3 sequences. Sequenced: naive CXCR3- CD8+ T cells from blood. Subset in this sample: CD45RO-CCR7+CD27+CD95- naive CD8+ T cells lacking CXCR3 (TNR3-). These receptor sequences come from a human donor in good health. Some clones in this sample may be carry-over from other donors' samples.

The chain employs TRBV7-2 and TRBJ2-1. From germline, CDR1 is SGHTA and CDR2 FQGNSA. CDR3 length: 12 amino acids. CDR3 protein: CASSSWGNEQFF.

The rearrangement links TRBV7-3 to TRBJ2-3; the D gene TCRdb calls, TRBD2, cannot be checked with no DNA. This CDR3 has 17 residues. Germline values: CDR1 SGHTA, CDR2 FQGTGA. Here the CDR3 reads CASSLVPRGARTDTQYF.

This chain joins TRBV7-9 and TRBJ1-1. The CDR3 sequence is 16 residues long. Germline values: CDR1 SEHNR, CDR2 FQNEAQ (reference sequence). The CDR3 sequence is CASSPQPQGRDTEAFF.

V is TRBV4-3 and J is TRBJ1-2. This CDR3 comprises 15 residues. Per germline, CDR1 LGHNA and CDR2 YSLEER. The CDR3 here is CASSQETGTRDGYTF.

V usage is TRBV9 and J usage is TRBJ2-2. The germline gives CDR1 SGDLS, CDR2 YYNGEE. The CDR3 extends over 11 amino acids. CDR3 region: CASSALGELFF.

V gene TRBV27 combines with J gene TRBJ2-1; the D gene TCRdb calls, TRBD2, cannot be checked with no DNA. CDR3 length equals 14 residues. Germline V gene lookup returns CDR1 MNHEY and CDR2 SMNVEV (reference sequence). The CDR3 here is CASMGAGGPYEQFF.

The rearrangement links TRBV6-5 to TRBJ2-1. There are 12 residues in the CDR3. The V gene's germline CDR1 is MNHEY and CDR2 SVGAGI. CDR3 residues: CASSQDGYEQFF.

The V and J genes are TRBV7-9 and TRBJ2-7; TCRdb outputs TRBD1, but without DNA this stays unchecked. CDR1 and CDR2 (germline): SEHNR, FQNEAQ (reference sequence). The CDR3 runs 15 residues. The CDR3 is CASTSDSHINYEQYF.

The chain carries TRBV29-1 and TRBJ2-1; there is no DNA to check the TCRdb D call of TRBD2. The V gene's germline CDR1 is SQVTM and CDR2 ANQGSEA. This CDR3 has 15 residues. The CDR3 loop is CSVIIKTSGDNEQFF.

The chain joins TRBV29-1 to TRBJ2-1. The germline CDR1 and CDR2 sequences are SQVTM and ANQGSEA. The CDR3 totals 15 residues. CDR3 residues: CSVEDLAGSYNEQFF.

This chain uses TRBV6-2 or TRBV6-3 with TRBJ1-5; TCRdb outputs TRBD1, but without DNA this stays unchecked. CDR1 is MNHEY and CDR2 is SVGEGT in the germline V gene. The CDR3 extends over 15 amino acids. CDR3 amino acids: CASSFGRGFNQPQHF.

V usage is TRBV29-1 and J usage is TRBJ2-7; the TCRdb D gene call, TRBD2, has no DNA to confirm it. The CDR3 has 14 amino acids. Germline CDR1 and CDR2: SQVTM and ANQGSEA. CDR3 loop: CSVEGSGGKNEQYF.

This clonotype is medium-sized by frequency. This chain connects TRBV7-6 to TRBJ2-7. This CDR3 is 15 amino acids long. Germline V gene sequence: CDR1 SGHVS, CDR2 FNYEAQ. CDR3: CASSLAHGSSYEQYF.

The CDR3 sequence: CASSYGSATSGEFF. This rearrangement joins TRBV6-2 or TRBV6-3 to TRBJ2-1; TCRdb's assignment of TRBD2 cannot be checked, as there is no DNA. The CDR3 length is 14 residues. Germline loops: CDR1 MNHEY, CDR2 SVGEGT.

This rearrangement joins TRBV7-9 to TRBJ2-3; the D call of TRBD1 rests on TCRdb alone, since no DNA is present to check it. The CDR3 covers 15 residues. The germline gives CDR1 SEHNR, CDR2 FQNEAQ (reference sequence). The CDR3 spells CASPSPASSTDTQYF.

The chain links TRBV2 to TRBJ2-5; TCRdb's D call of TRBD1 is untestable without DNA. From germline, CDR1 is SNHLY and CDR2 FYNNEI. CDR3 length: 13 residues. This CDR3 reads CASRETGQENQYF.

This chain joins TRBV12-3 or TRBV12-4 and TRBJ2-3; TCRdb reports TRBD2, a call that lacks DNA to check it against. The CDR3 length is 16 residues. The CDR3 is CASIDTGTRRTDTQYF.

The V gene is TRBV4-1, the J gene TRBJ2-7. In germline, CDR1 is MGHRA, CDR2 YSYEKL. This CDR3 region has 15 residues. CDR3 sequence: CASSQDLDSSYEQYF.

J is TRBJ2-3 and V is TRBV7-9. Germline V CDR1 and CDR2: SEHNR, FQNEAQ (reference sequence). This CDR3 contains 15 residues. This chain's CDR3 is CASSFSDFSSDTQYF.

The chain recombines TRBV7-6 with TRBJ2-7; TCRdb's D call of TRBD1 is untestable without DNA. The CDR3 is 16 amino acids. Germline V gene sequence: CDR1 SGHVS, CDR2 FNYEAQ. Here the CDR3 reads CASSLGPGYQSDEQYF.

The rearrangement uses TRBV28 and TRBJ2-2; TCRdb gives TRBD1 as the D gene, but with no DNA this cannot be confirmed. The CDR3 contains 18 residues. Germline-derived CDR1 and CDR2 are MDHEN and SYDVKM. CDR3 loop: CASTTGTGISLNTGELFF.

The rearrangement links TRBV7-3 to TRBJ2-3; TCRdb picks TRBD2, but there is no DNA to check that call. From germline, CDR1 is SGHTA and CDR2 FQGTGA. The CDR3 loop spans 17 amino acids. This CDR3 reads CASSSGLAGGSTDTQYF.

The gene calls are TRBV15 and TRBJ1-1. The CDR3 extends over 17 amino acids. Germline CDR1 is LNHNV and CDR2 is YYDKDF (reference sequence). The CDR3 is CATSRSIGEIGPTEAFF.

The chain employs TRBV28 and TRBJ2-3; the D call of TRBD2 rests on TCRdb alone, since no DNA is present to check it. Germline lookup yields CDR1 MDHEN and CDR2 SYDVKM. The CDR3 runs to 17 residues. The CDR3 spells CASSAIAGGPGTDTQYF.

This chain connects TRBV12-3 or TRBV12-4 to TRBJ1-2; TCRdb's D call, TRBD1, is unchecked because there is no DNA. The CDR3 is 12 residues long. This chain's CDR3 is CASSFSSTDCTF.

This chain joins TRBV12-3 or TRBV12-4 and TRBJ1-2; TCRdb names TRBD1, which stays unverified in the absence of DNA. This CDR3 region has 14 residues. The chain's CDR3 is CASSSTGTNYGYTF.

The chain combines TRBV7-9 with TRBJ2-7. The CDR3 spans 13 residues. Germline V CDR1 and CDR2: SEHNR, FQNEAQ (reference sequence). The CDR3: CASSLAGYYEQYF.

This chain joins TRBV30 and TRBJ2-1; TCRdb calls TRBD2, which cannot be checked without DNA. From germline, CDR1 is GTSNPN and CDR2 SVGIG (reference sequence). This CDR3 is 16 amino acids long. The CDR3 loop reads CAWSVPELAGENEQFF.